These 30 T cell receptor beta chains originate from one sample sequenced in a study of blood T cell repertoires in COVID-19. The assay was immunoSEQ multiplex PCR, and TCRdb's table has in-frame clones only and misses some. The profile shows fewer than 300,000 clones, roughly 86% of them singletons. The sequencing sample was made of peripheral blood. The receptor set was obtained from a woman in her forties or fifties with acute or convalescent COVID-19.

The chain joins TRBV12-3 or TRBV12-4 to TRBJ2-7, with D possibly matching TRBD2 (6 bases). This CDR3 spans 12 amino acids. Trimming pared 5 bases from V and 11 bases from J, leaving 16 bases between. CDR3 amino acids: CASSPSIGSEYF. DNA of the CDR3: TGTGCCAGCAGTCCCTCTATCGGGAGTGAGTACTTC.

The rearrangement uses TRBV7-2 and TRBJ1-1, with no clear D. V was clipped by 4 bases and J by 8 bases, with 23 bases between them. The CDR3 spans 16 residues. Looked up from germline, CDR1 is SGHTA and CDR2 is FQGNSA. CDR3 residues: CASSSAGRAAKTEAFF. The CDR3 DNA reads as TGTGCCAGCAGCTCGGCTGGGAGGGCGGCGAAGACAGAAGCTTTCTTT.

The chain combines TRBV28 with TRBJ2-3; 7 bases line up with TRBD1. The length of the CDR3 is 15 residues. Germline lookup yields CDR1 MDHEN and CDR2 SYDVKM. The V and J ends lost 5 bases and 4 bases, in that order; junction bases with no gene match: 9. The CDR3 DNA reads as TGTGCCAGCAGTCGGCAGGGGGTTTTTGCAGATACGCAGTATTTT. It encodes CASSRQGVFADTQYF.

The chain is built from TRBV2 and TRBJ2-7; D perhaps matches TRBD1 (5 bases). The CDR3 extends over 11 amino acids. V dropped 6 bases and J dropped 12 bases, with 15 bases sitting between them. Germline CDR1 and CDR2: SNHLY and FYNNEI. CDR3 protein: CASRVDMRLYF. CDR3 DNA: TGTGCCAGCAGAGTGGACATGCGGCTGTACTTC.

The chain couples TRBV30 to TRBJ2-2; the match to TRBD2 covers 11 bases. The CDR3 runs 20 residues. Trimming cost V 3 bases and J 4 bases; bases outside gene matches: 19. The germline gives CDR1 GTSNPN, CDR2 SVGIG (reference sequence). The chain's CDR3 is CAWSDGPGLADYITTGELFF. CDR3 coding DNA: TGTGCCTGGAGCGACGGGCCGGGACTAGCGGATTATATCACCACCGGGGAGCTGTTTTTT. The complete variable domain, with remaining parts taken from reference TRBV30 and TRBJ2-2, reads SQTIHQWPATLVQPVGSPLSLECTVEGTSNPNLYWYRQAAGRGLQLLFYSVGIGQISSEVPQNLSASRPQDRQFILSSKKLLLSDSGFYLCAWSDGPGLADYITTGELFFGEGSRLTVL.

This rearrangement joins TRBV3-1 (or the pseudogene TRBV3-2) to TRBJ1-1; D possibly corresponds to TRBD1 (6 bases). Trimming removed 6 bases at V and 2 bases at J, with 13 bases between. From germline, CDR1 is LGHDT and CDR2 YNNKEL (reference sequence). This CDR3 contains 14 residues. CDR3 bases: TGTGCCAGCAGTCCACGACAGGCTAACACTGAAGCTTTCTTT. Residues: CASSPRQANTEAFF.

The chain carries TRBV24-1 and TRBJ1-2; 7 bases fit TRBD1. CDR1 and CDR2 (germline): KGHDR, SFDVKD. Trimming took 3 bases from V and 5 from J; bases not matched to a gene: 2. This CDR3 contains 13 residues. The CDR3 loop is CATSDRQGYGYTF. The CDR3 DNA is TGTGCCACCAGTGATAGACAGGGATATGGCTACACCTTC.

This chain uses TRBV2 with TRBJ1-6; 7 bases map to TRBD1. Germline CDR1 reads SNHLY; CDR2 reads FYNNEI. This CDR3 region has 17 residues. V lost 6 bases, J lost 5 bases, and 13 bases stayed unmatched. CDR3 sequence: CASSTNRDSMDNSPLHF. The CDR3 DNA sequence: TGTGCCAGCAGCACAAACCGGGACAGCATGGATAATTCACCCCTCCACTTT.

J is TRBJ2-1 and V is TRBV28; the D gene is possibly TRBD1 (8 bases). V gave up 5 bases and J gave up 4 bases, with 21 bases separating them. Germline-derived CDR1 and CDR2 are MDHEN and SYDVKM. The CDR3 runs to 17 residues. The CDR3 sequence: CASSTTLDREGYNEQFF. CDR3 bases: TGTGCCAGCAGTACCACCTTGGACAGGGAGGGGTACAATGAGCAGTTCTTC.

The count of this clone is one. V and J are TRBV10-3 and TRBJ2-3; maybe TRBD2 (5 bases). V shed 7 bases and J shed 0 bases, with 14 bases lying between them. CDR1 is ENHRY and CDR2 is SYGVKD in the germline V gene. The CDR3 sequence is 15 residues long. CDR3 loop: CAIKGRETSTDTQYF. The DNA of the CDR3 is TGTGCCATCAAGGGCCGGGAAACTAGCACAGATACGCAGTATTTT.

The chain employs TRBV10-3 and TRBJ1-2, with a possible D match to TRBD1 (6 bases). The CDR3 sequence is 12 residues long. Germline CDR1 is ENHRY and CDR2 is SYGVKD. V dropped 8 bases and J dropped 1 base, with 8 bases sitting between them. CDR3 sequence reads: CAIRDNNYGYTF. CDR3 coding DNA: TGTGCCATCCGGGACAATAACTATGGCTACACCTTC.

This sequence joins TRBV6-5 and TRBJ2-5; D unclear. The CDR3 is made up of 14 amino acids. The V gene's germline CDR1 is MNHEY and CDR2 SVGAGI. Trimming cost V 7 bases and J 6 bases, with 18 bases left between them. CDR3 sequence reads: CASTPKEYEQTQYF. The CDR3 DNA follows: TGTGCCAGCACCCCCAAGGAGTATGAACAGACCCAGTACTTC.

The rearrangement uses TRBV5-5 and TRBJ2-5; TRBD1 matches 12 bases. Germline trimming cut 2 bases from V and 3 bases from J; bases unmatched to any gene: 8. Germline CDR1 SGHKS, CDR2 YYEKEE (reference sequence). The length of the CDR3 is 17 residues. The CDR3 is CASSLRDRGRAKETQYF. As DNA, the CDR3 is TGTGCCAGCAGCTTAAGGGACAGGGGGCGAGCAAAAGAGACCCAGTACTTC. Drawing the rest from reference TRBV5-5 and TRBJ2-5, the complete variable domain is DAGVTQSPTHLIKTRGQQVTLRCSPISGHKSVSWYQQVLGQGPQFIFQYYEKEERGRGNFPDRFSARQFPNYSSELNVNALLLGDSALYLCASSLRDRGRAKETQYFGPGTRLLVL.

The chain uses TRBV7-8 and TRBJ1-5; 8 bases are a match to TRBD1. The CDR3 covers 17 residues. The germline CDR1 and CDR2 sequences are SGHVS and FQNEAQ. The V segment lost 0 bases and the J segment 0 bases; nucleotides outside the gene matches: 4. The CDR3, as DNA: TGTGCCAGCAGCTTAGCTGGGGACAGGTTTAGCAATCAGCCCCAGCATTTT. Translated: CASSLAGDRFSNQPQHF.

This rearrangement joins TRBV19 to TRBJ1-4; 9 bases agree with TRBD1. Unmatched junction bases numbered 8, after V lost 6 bases and J lost 6 bases. Germline CDR1 reads LNHDA; CDR2 reads SQIVND (reference sequence). The length of the CDR3 is 15 residues. The CDR3 DNA reads TGTGCCAGTAGGAAATATAGGACAGGGGATGAAAAACTGTTTTTT. Amino acids: CASRKYRTGDEKLFF.

This sequence joins TRBV25-1 and TRBJ2-7; D may be TRBD1 (7 bases). CDR3 size: 13 residues. The ends were cut back, 11 bases at V and 0 bases at J, with 14 bases in the middle. Germline values: CDR1 MGHDK, CDR2 SYGVNS. The CDR3 is CASRGDSSYEQYF. The CDR3 bases are TGTGCCTCTAGGGGGGACAGCTCCTACGAGCAGTACTTC.

The chain links TRBV7-3 to TRBJ2-5, with D perhaps matching TRBD1 (6 bases). The V gene lost 2 bases and the J gene lost 5 bases, with 15 bases spanning the gap. CDR1 and CDR2 (germline): SGHTA, FQGTGA. The CDR3 is 15 residues long. The CDR3 DNA reads as TGTGCCAGCAGCTTATGGGCCCAAGGACAGGAGACCCAGTACTTC. Translating gives CASSLWAQGQETQYF.

The chain employs TRBV10-3 and TRBJ1-2, with 11 nucleotides matching TRBD1. The CDR3 runs 14 residues. CDR1 is ENHRY and CDR2 is SYGVKD in the germline V gene. The junction had 4 bases not matched to a gene; V was cut back by 2 bases and J by 8 bases. This chain's CDR3 is CAISEGQGAWGYTF. The DNA for the CDR3 is TGTGCCATCAGTGAGGGACAGGGGGCTTGGGGCTACACCTTC.

The chain carries TRBV3-1 (or the pseudogene TRBV3-2) and TRBJ2-7, with 7 bases matching TRBD1. Trimming cost V 4 bases and J 0 bases; bases outside gene matches: 6. The CDR3 runs 15 residues. CDR1 is LGHDT and CDR2 is YNNKEL in the germline V gene (reference sequence). CDR3 region: CASSPGQTTSYEQYF. CDR3 nucleotides: TGTGCCAGCAGCCCGGGACAGACTACCTCCTACGAGCAGTACTTC.

This chain connects TRBV18 to TRBJ1-1, with a weak D call TRBD1 (5 bases). This CDR3 contains 16 residues. Germline CDR1 reads KGHSH; CDR2 reads LQKENI. V was cut by 1 base and J by 1 base, with 13 bases left in between. CDR3 in DNA: TGTGCCAGCTCACCACGCCAGGGAGGCACGAACACTGAAGCTTTCTTT. It is translated as CASSPRQGGTNTEAFF.

The chain has TRBV30 and TRBJ1-5, with TRBD1 as a possible D gene (5 bases). This CDR3 spans 13 amino acids. The germline CDR1 and CDR2 sequences are GTSNPN and SVGIG (reference sequence). V lost 3 bases, J lost 4 bases, and 10 bases lay in between. CDR3 DNA sequence: TGTGCCTGGAGCGTTGGGGGGAATCAGCCCCAGCATTTT. Encoded protein: CAWSVGGNQPQHF.

The chain couples TRBV27 to TRBJ2-7, with a weak D call TRBD1 (6 bases). CDR1 MNHEY and CDR2 SMNVEV come from the germline V gene (reference sequence). Trimming stripped 1 base from V and 1 base from J, with 14 bases between. The CDR3 spans 16 residues. The CDR3 DNA is TGTGCCAGCAGTTTATTCGCCGGGACACGATCCTACGAGCAGTACTTC. This gives the protein CASSLFAGTRSYEQYF.

This chain links TRBV7-3 with TRBJ2-2; D is unclear. The CDR3 loop spans 15 amino acids. The germline V gene has CDR1 SGHTA and CDR2 FQGTGA. Trimming stripped 5 bases from V and 2 bases from J, with 12 bases between. The CDR3 is CASSPRGVNTGELFF. In DNA, the CDR3 is TGTGCCAGCAGCCCCCGAGGCGTCAACACCGGGGAGCTGTTTTTT.

The count of this clone is one. This chain links TRBV7-2 with TRBJ2-1; 8 bases match TRBD2. Germline lookup yields CDR1 SGHTA and CDR2 FQGNSA. V was pared by 6 bases and J by 0 bases, with 4 bases of the junction left unmatched. The CDR3 is 15 residues long. The CDR3 here is CASRTSASSYNEQFF. The CDR3 region has the DNA TGTGCCAGCAGGACTAGCGCAAGCTCCTACAATGAGCAGTTCTTC.

The rearrangement uses TRBV28 and TRBJ1-1, with TRBD1 as a possible D gene (5 bases). Trimming removed 6 bases from V and 4 bases from J, with 15 bases in between. There are 14 residues in the CDR3. CDR1 MDHEN and CDR2 SYDVKM come from the germline V gene. The CDR3 spells CASRVSGGVTEAFF. CDR3 DNA: TGTGCCAGCAGGGTCTCGGGGGGGGTCACTGAAGCTTTCTTT.

The chain couples TRBV7-2 to TRBJ2-3, with TRBD2 identical over 14 bases. The CDR3 is 19 residues long. CDR1 and CDR2 from the germline V gene are SGHTA and FQGNSA. V dropped 2 bases and J dropped 1; count of bases not matched to a gene: 8. The chain's CDR3 is CASSLWGTSGSLGTDTQYF. CDR3 DNA: TGTGCCAGCAGCTTATGGGGGACTAGCGGGAGTTTGGGCACAGATACGCAGTATTTT.

The rearrangement uses TRBV28 and TRBJ1-1; possibly TRBD1 for D (6 bases). The CDR3 covers 12 residues. V gave up 6 bases and J gave up 6 bases, with 11 bases separating them. Germline values: CDR1 MDHEN, CDR2 SYDVKM. The CDR3 here is CASSRGQSEAFF. Here the CDR3 DNA reads TGTGCCAGCAGCCGTGGACAGTCTGAAGCTTTCTTT. The full variable domain, its missing parts supplied by reference TRBV28 and TRBJ1-1, is DVKVTQSSRYLVKRTGEKVFLECVQDMDHENMFWYRQDPGLGLRLIYFSYDVKMKEKGDIPEGYSVSREKKERFSLILESASTNQTSMYLCASSRGQSEAFFGQGTRLTVV.

The CDR3 nucleotides are TGTGCCAGCAGTTTAAGGACAGGGATTCAGGTCTACGAGCAGTACTTC. This sequence encodes CASSLRTGIQVYEQYF. This rearrangement joins TRBV27 to TRBJ2-7, with 8 positions matching TRBD1. Germline V gene lookup returns CDR1 MNHEY and CDR2 SMNVEV (reference sequence). CDR3 length: 16 amino acids. Trimming cost V 2 bases and J 3 bases; bases outside gene matches: 9.

Here the CDR3 reads CASSQAGAWQPQHF. The CDR3 DNA sequence: TGCGCCAGCAGCCAAGCAGGGGCCTGGCAGCCCCAGCATTTT. V is TRBV4-1 and J is TRBJ1-5; the D gene is possibly TRBD1 (6 bases). This CDR3 has 14 amino acids. Deletions cut 1 base from V and 7 bases from J, with 11 bases between. CDR1 and CDR2 from the germline V gene are MGHRA and YSYEKL.

The chain uses TRBV4-1 and TRBJ2-1; tentative D call: TRBD2 (6 bases). V was cut by 3 bases and J by 9 bases, with 18 bases left in between. Germline CDR1 is MGHRA and CDR2 is YSYEKL. This CDR3 contains 15 residues. The CDR3 here is CASSQAGLRSSEQFF. Written as DNA, the CDR3 is TGCGCCAGCAGCCAGGCGGGACTTAGGAGTTCTGAGCAGTTCTTC.